This T cell receptor (beta chain) is drawn from a study of blood T cell repertoires in COVID-19. About the study: Samples taken during acute and convalescent COVID-19 were collected in the United States, Italy and Spain. The cDNA or gDNA used as material had been derived from T cells, B-cell-depleted T cells, or PBMCs.

The trim removed 5 bases at V and 12 bases at J, leaving 5 bases unmatched. The germline V gene encodes CDR1 SGHTA and CDR2 FQGNSA. The CDR3 consists of 14 residues. Data came from immunoSEQ multiplex PCR; TCRdb stores just in-frame clones and leaves some out. The sample consists of over 50,000 clones, over 75% of them appearing once. This receptor was identified in a human donor in a cohort sampled during active COVID-19. Sequencing used peripheral blood. The V gene is TRBV7-2, the J gene TRBJ2-1, with TRBD2 matching 15 bases. CDR3 in amino acids: CASSLRTSGRGQFF. The CDR3 DNA reads TGTGCCAGCAGCCTCCGGACTAGCGGGAGGGGGCAGTTCTTC.